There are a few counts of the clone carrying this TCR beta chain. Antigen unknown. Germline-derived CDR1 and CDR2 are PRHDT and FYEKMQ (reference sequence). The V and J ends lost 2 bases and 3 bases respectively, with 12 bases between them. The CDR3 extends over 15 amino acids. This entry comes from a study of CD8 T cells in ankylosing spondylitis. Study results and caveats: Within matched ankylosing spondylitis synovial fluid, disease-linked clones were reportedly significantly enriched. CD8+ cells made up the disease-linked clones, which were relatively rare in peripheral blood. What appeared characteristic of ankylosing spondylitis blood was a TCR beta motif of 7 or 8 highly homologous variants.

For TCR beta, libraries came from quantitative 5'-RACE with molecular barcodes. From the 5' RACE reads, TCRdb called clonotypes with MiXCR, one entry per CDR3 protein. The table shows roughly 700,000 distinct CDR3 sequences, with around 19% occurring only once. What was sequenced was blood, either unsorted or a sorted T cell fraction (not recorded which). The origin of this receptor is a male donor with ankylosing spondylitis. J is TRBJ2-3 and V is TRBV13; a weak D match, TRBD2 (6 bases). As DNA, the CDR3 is TGTGCCAGCAGCTTACTGCGGGGTGGGACAGATACGCAGTATTTT. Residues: CASSLLRGGTDTQYF.